Sequencing of this TCR beta chain was carried out in a study of blood T cell repertoires in COVID-19. Across the study: The United States, Italy and Spain supplied acute and convalescent COVID-19 samples. Sample material is recorded as cDNA or gDNA derived from T cells, B-cell-depleted T cells, or PBMCs.

Germline V gene lookup returns CDR1 LGHNA and CDR2 YSLEER. Germline trimming cut 3 bases from V and 6 bases from J; bases unmatched to any gene: 11. This CDR3 has 16 residues. In the authors' workflow: It was from reference gene primer amplification that nucleated cell counts were estimated. Some clones are missing from TCRdb's copy, which holds only in-frame ones; the method was immunoSEQ multiplex PCR. V, J and clone size are those of that table, while D and trimming were read from the DNA. Of 230,000 or so clones listed, approximately 83% are singletons. The sequence was collected from a man between 50 and 59 years old with active or convalescent COVID-19. The material sequenced was peripheral blood. V and J are TRBV4-3 and TRBJ1-2, with TRBD1 matching 9 bases. The CDR3 protein is CASSQSGTGSYHGYTF. The DNA of the CDR3 is TGCGCCAGCAGCCAGAGTGGGACAGGGAGTTATCATGGCTACACCTTC.